This passage covers 7 T cell receptor beta chains from one sample sequenced in a study of OX40 agonist ivuxolimab in advanced cancers. Method: immunoSEQ multiplex PCR; TCRdb's copy keeps in-frame clones and lacks some. The profile shows some 95,000 clones, about 91% of them singletons. The sample in question was CD4+ or CD8+ T cells sorted from blood, obtained in a trial of the OX40 agonist ivuxolimab. These receptors originate from an adult with an advanced solid tumor such as melanoma, head and neck, liver or kidney cancer.

This chain links TRBV7-2 with TRBJ1-6; TRBD1 matches 7 bases. The germline V gene has CDR1 SGHTA and CDR2 FQGNSA. There are 13 residues in the CDR3. V lost 5 bases, J lost 6 bases, and 1 base stayed unmatched. CDR3 bases: TGTGCCAGCAGCCGGGACAGTAATTCACCCCTCCACTTT. Its protein product is CASSRDSNSPLHF.

This clone was seen only once. This chain joins TRBV21-1 and TRBJ1-2. TRBV21-1 is marked as a pseudogene. The CDR3 is made up of 15 amino acids. The CDR3 DNA reads TGTGCCAGCAGCACCCAGAGGAACCGTAACTATGGCTACACCTTC. Its protein product is CASSTQRNRNYGYTF.

This chain joins TRBV9 and TRBJ2-1, with D tentatively TRBD2 (5 bases). This CDR3 is 13 amino acids long. The germline V gene encodes CDR1 SGDLS and CDR2 YYNGEE. V was cut by 3 bases and J by 10 bases, with 14 bases left in between. CDR3 nucleotides: TGTGCCAGCAGCGGGCGGATATCGGGGGAGCAGTTCTTC. Its translation is CASSGRISGEQFF.

The genes are TRBV30 and TRBJ1-2, with D unresolved. Germline assignment: CDR1 GTSNPN and CDR2 SVGIG (reference sequence). This CDR3 has 11 amino acids. Trimming removed 8 bases from V and 6 bases from J, with 13 bases in between. CDR3 sequence (DNA): TGTGCCGGATTCCCTTTAGATGGCTACACCTTC. It specifies CAGFPLDGYTF.

The chain combines TRBV5-4 with TRBJ1-2; TRBD1 matches at 8 bases. CDR1 SGHNT and CDR2 YYREEE come from the germline V gene (reference sequence). This CDR3 comprises 13 residues. The trim removed 2 bases at V and 7 bases at J, leaving 4 bases unmatched. DNA for the CDR3: TGTGCCAGCAGCTTACAGGGGGATGGTGGCTACACCTTC. Protein sequence: CASSLQGDGGYTF.

The rearrangement joins TRBV5-1 to TRBJ2-2; TRBD2 might be the D (7 bases). The CDR3 extends over 14 amino acids. Trimming pared 4 bases from V and 7 bases from J, leaving 14 bases between. Germline values: CDR1 SGHRS, CDR2 YFSETQ. CDR3 protein: CASSLGGADGELFF. As DNA, the CDR3 is TGCGCCAGCAGCCTAGGGGGGGCTGACGGGGAGCTGTTTTTT.

This chain uses TRBV6-6 with TRBJ2-7; 10 nucleotides align to TRBD2. V trimming: 6 bases; J trimming: 3 bases; junction bases outside the gene matches: 5. The germline gives CDR1 MNHNY, CDR2 SVGAGI (reference sequence). The CDR3 extends over 14 amino acids. In nucleotides, the CDR3 is TGTGCCAGCAGGCCTAGCGGGGGATACTACGAGCAGTACTTC. This encodes CASRPSGGYYEQYF.